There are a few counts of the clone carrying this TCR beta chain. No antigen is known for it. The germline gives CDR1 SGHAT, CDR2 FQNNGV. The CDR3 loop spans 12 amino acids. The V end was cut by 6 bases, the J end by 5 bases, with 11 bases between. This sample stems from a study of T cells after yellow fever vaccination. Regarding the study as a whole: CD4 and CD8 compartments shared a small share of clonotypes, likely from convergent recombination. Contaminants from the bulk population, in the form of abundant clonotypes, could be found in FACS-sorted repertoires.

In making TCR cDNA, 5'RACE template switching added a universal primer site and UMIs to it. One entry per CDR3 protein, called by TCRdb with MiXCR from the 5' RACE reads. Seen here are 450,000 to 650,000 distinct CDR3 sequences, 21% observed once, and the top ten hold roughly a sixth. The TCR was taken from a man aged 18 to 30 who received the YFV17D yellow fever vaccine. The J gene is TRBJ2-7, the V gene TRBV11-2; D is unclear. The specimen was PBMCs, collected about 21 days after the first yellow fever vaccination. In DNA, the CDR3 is TGTGCCAGCAGACGCACCGTGGACGAGCAGTACTTC. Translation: CASRRTVDEQYF. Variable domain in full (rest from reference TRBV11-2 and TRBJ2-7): EAGVAQSPRYKIIEKRQSVAFWCNPISGHATLYWYQQILGQGPKLLIQFQNNGVVDDSQLPKDRFSAERLKGVDSTLKIQPAKLEDSAVYLCASRRTVDEQYFGPGTRLTVT.